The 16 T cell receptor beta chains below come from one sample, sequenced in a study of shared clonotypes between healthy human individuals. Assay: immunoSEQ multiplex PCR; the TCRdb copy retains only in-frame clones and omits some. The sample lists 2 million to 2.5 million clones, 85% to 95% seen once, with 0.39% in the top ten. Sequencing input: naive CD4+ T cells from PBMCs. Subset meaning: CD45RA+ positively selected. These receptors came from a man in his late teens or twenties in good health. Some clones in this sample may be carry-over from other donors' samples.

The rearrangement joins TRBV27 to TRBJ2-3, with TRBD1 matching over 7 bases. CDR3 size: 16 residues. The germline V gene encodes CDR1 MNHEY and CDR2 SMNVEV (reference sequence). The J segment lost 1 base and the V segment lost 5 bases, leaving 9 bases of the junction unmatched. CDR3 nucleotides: TGTGCCAGCAGTCCCCACAGGGGCGGGCGCACAGATACGCAGTATTTT. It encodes CASSPHRGGRTDTQYF.

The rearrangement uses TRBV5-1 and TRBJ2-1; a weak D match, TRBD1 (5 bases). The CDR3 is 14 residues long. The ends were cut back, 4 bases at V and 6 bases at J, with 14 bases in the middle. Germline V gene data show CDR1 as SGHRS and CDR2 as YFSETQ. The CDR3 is CASSPDPGPNEQFF. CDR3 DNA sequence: TGCGCCAGCAGCCCAGACCCAGGGCCCAATGAGCAGTTCTTC.

CDR3 amino acids: CASTNRPGYGELFF. CDR3 nucleotides: TGTGCCAGCACGAACCGCCCGGGGTACGGGGAGCTGTTTTTT. V gene TRBV7-3 combines with J gene TRBJ2-2; D might be TRBD2 (5 bases). This CDR3 contains 14 residues. The V end was cut by 7 bases, the J end by 7 bases, with 16 bases between. Germline V gene sequence: CDR1 SGHTA, CDR2 FQGTGA.

CDR3 sequence reads: CASSLEGAPNQPQHF. In DNA, the CDR3 is TGCGCCAGCAGCTTGGAGGGGGCTCCAAATCAGCCCCAGCATTTT. This chain connects TRBV5-1 to TRBJ1-5; 7 bases align to TRBD1. J was trimmed by 4 bases and V by 0 bases; bases with no gene match: 4. The CDR3 covers 15 residues. CDR1 SGHRS and CDR2 YFSETQ come from the germline V gene.

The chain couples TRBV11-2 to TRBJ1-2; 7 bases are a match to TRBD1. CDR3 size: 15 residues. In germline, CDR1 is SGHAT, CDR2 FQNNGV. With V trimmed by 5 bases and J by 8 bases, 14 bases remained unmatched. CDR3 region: CASSPLGEGARGYTF. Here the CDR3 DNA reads TGTGCCAGCAGCCCCTTGGGAGAGGGGGCGCGGGGCTACACCTTC.

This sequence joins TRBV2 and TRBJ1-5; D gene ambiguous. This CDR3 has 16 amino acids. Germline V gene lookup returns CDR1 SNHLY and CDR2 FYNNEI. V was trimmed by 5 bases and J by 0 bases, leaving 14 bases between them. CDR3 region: CASSSKRSNSNQPQHF. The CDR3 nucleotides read TGTGCCAGCAGTTCCAAAAGGTCCAATAGCAATCAGCCCCAGCATTTT.

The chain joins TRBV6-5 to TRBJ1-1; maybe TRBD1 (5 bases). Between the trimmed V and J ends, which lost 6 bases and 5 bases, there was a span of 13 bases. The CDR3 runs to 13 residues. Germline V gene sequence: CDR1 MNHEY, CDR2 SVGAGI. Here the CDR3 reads CASRQGWGTEAFF. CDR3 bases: TGTGCCAGCAGGCAAGGGTGGGGGACTGAAGCTTTCTTT.

CDR3 residues: CASSPRSGPAGELFF. DNA of the CDR3: TGTGCCAGCAGCCCACGGAGTGGGCCAGCCGGGGAGCTGTTTTTT. V usage is TRBV5-4 and J usage is TRBJ2-2; D is unresolved. Trimming took off 4 bases at V and 6 bases at J, with 16 bases between the two ends. The CDR3 covers 15 residues. Germline CDR1 is SGHNT and CDR2 is YYREEE (reference sequence).

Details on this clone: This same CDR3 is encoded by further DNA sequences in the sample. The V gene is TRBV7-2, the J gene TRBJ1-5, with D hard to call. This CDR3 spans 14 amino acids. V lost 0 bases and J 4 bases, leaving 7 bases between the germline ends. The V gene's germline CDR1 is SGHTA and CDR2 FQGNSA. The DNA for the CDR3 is TGTGCCAGCAGCTTAGCAGTCCAGAATCAGCCCCAGCATTTT. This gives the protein CASSLAVQNQPQHF.

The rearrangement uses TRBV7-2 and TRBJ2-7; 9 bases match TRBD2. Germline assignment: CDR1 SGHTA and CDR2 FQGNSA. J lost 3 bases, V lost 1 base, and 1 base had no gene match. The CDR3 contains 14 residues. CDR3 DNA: TGTGCCAGCAGCTTAGGGACTAGCGACTACGAGCAGTACTTC. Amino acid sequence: CASSLGTSDYEQYF. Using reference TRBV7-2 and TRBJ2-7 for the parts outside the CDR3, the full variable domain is GAGVSQSPSNKVTEKGKDVELRCDPISGHTALYWYRQSLGQGLEFLIYFQGNSAPDKSGLPSDRFSAERTGGSVSTLTIQRTQQEDSAVYLCASSLGTSDYEQYFGPGTRLTVT.

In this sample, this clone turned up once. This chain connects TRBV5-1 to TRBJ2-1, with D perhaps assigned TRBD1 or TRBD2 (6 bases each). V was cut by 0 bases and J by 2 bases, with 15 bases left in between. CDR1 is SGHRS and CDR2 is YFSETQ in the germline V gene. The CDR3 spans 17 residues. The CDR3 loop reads CASSLGGGHPTYNEQFF. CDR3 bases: TGCGCCAGCAGCTTGGGTGGGGGGCACCCCACCTACAATGAGCAGTTCTTC.

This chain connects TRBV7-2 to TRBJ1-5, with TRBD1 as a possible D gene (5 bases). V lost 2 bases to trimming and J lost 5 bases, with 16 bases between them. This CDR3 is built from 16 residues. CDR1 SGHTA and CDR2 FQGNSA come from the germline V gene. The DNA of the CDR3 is TGTGCCAGCAGCTTAACCCCTACGTGGGGCCATCAGCCCCAGCATTTT. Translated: CASSLTPTWGHQPQHF.

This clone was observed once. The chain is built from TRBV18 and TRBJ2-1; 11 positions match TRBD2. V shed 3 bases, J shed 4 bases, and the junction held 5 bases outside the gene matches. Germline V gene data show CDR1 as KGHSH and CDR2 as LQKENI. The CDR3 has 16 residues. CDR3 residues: CASSPGLAGTYNEQFF. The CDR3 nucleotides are TGTGCCAGCTCACCCGGACTAGCGGGTACATACAATGAGCAGTTCTTC.

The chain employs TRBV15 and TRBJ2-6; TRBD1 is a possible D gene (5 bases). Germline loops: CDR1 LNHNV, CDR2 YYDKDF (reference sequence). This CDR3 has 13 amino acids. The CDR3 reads CASGKAGANVLTF. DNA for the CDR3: TGTGCGTCAGGGAAGGCTGGGGCCAACGTCCTGACTTTC.

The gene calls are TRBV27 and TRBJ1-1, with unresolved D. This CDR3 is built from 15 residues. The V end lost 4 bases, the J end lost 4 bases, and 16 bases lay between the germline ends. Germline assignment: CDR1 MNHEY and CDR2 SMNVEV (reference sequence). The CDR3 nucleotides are TGTGCCAGCAGTTCCGTAAGCGGACGCTCCACTGAAGCTTTCTTT. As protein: CASSSVSGRSTEAFF.

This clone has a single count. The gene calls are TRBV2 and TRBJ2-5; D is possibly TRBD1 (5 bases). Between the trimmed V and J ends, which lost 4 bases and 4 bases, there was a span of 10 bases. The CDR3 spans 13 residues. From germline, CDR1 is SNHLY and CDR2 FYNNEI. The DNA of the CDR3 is TGTGCCAGCAGTGTTCGCGACAGAGAGACCCAGTACTTC. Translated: CASSVRDRETQYF.